Presented here are 30 T cell receptor beta chains from one specimen sequenced in a study of blood T cell repertoires in COVID-19 (TCRdb year 2020). The library was obtained by the immunoSEQ multiplex PCR assay. What TCRdb holds here is the immuneACCESS table cut down to in-frame rearrangements. Part of the clones is not present; checked against another copy, under half of the missing clones reflect an unresolved V gene, and the others are unexplained. A total of fewer than 250,000 clones appear in this sample, 87% of them only once. The ten most abundant clones make up just over 2.5% of the sample. Sequencing was performed on PBMCs or T cells enriched from blood (not recorded which). These receptors came from a woman aged 25 to 39 with acute COVID-19.

As to this clone: Other DNA sequences of this sample code for an identical CDR3. The gene calls are TRBV7-2 and TRBJ2-4; TRBD2 aligns across 14 bases. CDR1 is SGHTA and CDR2 is FQGNSA in the germline V gene. The V and J ends lost 4 bases and 6 bases, in that order; junction bases with no gene match: 2. This CDR3 contains 15 residues. CDR3 sequence: CASSSGLAGVNIQYF. As DNA, the CDR3 is TGTGCCAGCAGCTCGGGACTAGCGGGGGTAAACATTCAGTACTTC.

This chain uses TRBV7-2 with TRBJ1-5; 8 bases align to TRBD1. The CDR3 is made up of 13 amino acids. Unmatched junction bases numbered 4, after V lost 5 bases and J lost 7 bases. The germline V gene encodes CDR1 SGHTA and CDR2 FQGNSA. CDR3 DNA sequence: TGTGCCAGCAGCCCGGACAGGGACCAGCCCCAGCATTTT. It is translated as CASSPDRDQPQHF.

In its sample, this clone was seen a few times. The genes are TRBV5-1 and TRBJ1-2; the D gene is possibly TRBD1 (6 bases). There are 15 residues in the CDR3. CDR1 SGHRS and CDR2 YFSETQ come from the germline V gene. Deletions cut 0 bases from V and 6 bases from J, with 15 bases between. The CDR3 sequence: CASSLAGDLGDGYTF. CDR3 in DNA: TGCGCCAGCAGCTTGGCAGGGGACCTCGGGGATGGCTACACCTTC. Drawing the rest from reference TRBV5-1 and TRBJ1-2, the complete variable domain is KAGVTQTPRYLIKTRGQQVTLSCSPISGHRSVSWYQQTPGQGLQFLFEYFSETQRNKGNFPGRFSGRQFSNSRSEMNVSTLELGDSALYLCASSLAGDLGDGYTFGSGTRLTVV.

The chain joins TRBV2 to TRBJ1-5; D unresolved. The V end lost 3 bases, the J end lost 9 bases, and 15 bases lay between the germline ends. The germline V gene encodes CDR1 SNHLY and CDR2 FYNNEI. The CDR3 runs to 14 residues. As DNA, the CDR3 is TGTGCCAGCAGTGATAGTTCCTCAGCGGGGCCCCAGCATTTT. The encoded protein is CASSDSSSAGPQHF.

The chain recombines TRBV9 with TRBJ1-5; 8 bases map to TRBD1. Germline lookup yields CDR1 SGDLS and CDR2 YYNGEE. J lost 4 bases, V lost 7 bases, and 4 bases had no gene match. The length of the CDR3 is 13 residues. The CDR3 coding sequence is TGTGCCAGCTCCACAGGGGGGAATCAGCCCCAGCATTTT. Its translation: CASSTGGNQPQHF.

This chain uses TRBV24-1 with TRBJ2-1; the D gene is possibly TRBD1 (6 bases). This CDR3 comprises 14 residues. The germline gives CDR1 KGHDR, CDR2 SFDVKD. The ends were cut back, 5 bases at V and 3 bases at J, with 10 bases in the middle. CDR3 loop: CATSGRDIYNEQFF. CDR3 bases: TGTGCCACCAGTGGCAGGGACATCTACAATGAGCAGTTCTTC.

There are a few counts of this clone. V and J are TRBV12-3 or TRBV12-4 and TRBJ2-1; D may be TRBD2 (5 bases). The germline V and J ends were trimmed by 5 bases and 7 bases, with 9 bases remaining between them. CDR3 size: 12 residues. CDR3 DNA: TGTGCCAGCAGTCCCGACTATAATGAGCAGTTCTTC. This gives the protein CASSPDYNEQFF.

The J gene is TRBJ2-3, the V gene TRBV6-5, with TRBD2 matching over 10 bases. In germline, CDR1 is MNHEY, CDR2 SVGAGI. V lost 6 bases, J lost 2 bases, and 2 bases stayed unmatched. This CDR3 is 14 amino acids long. This CDR3 reads CASRLAGDTDTQYF. The CDR3 DNA is TGTGCCAGCAGGCTAGCGGGGGACACAGATACGCAGTATTTT.

Written as DNA, the CDR3 is TGTGCCAGCAGTTTGGGACAGGGGGCGGAGTATGGCTACACCTTC. It is translated as CASSLGQGAEYGYTF. The J gene is TRBJ1-2, the V gene TRBV6-5, with TRBD1 matching over 12 bases. The CDR3 covers 15 residues. CDR1 is MNHEY, CDR2 SVGAGI, per germline. V lost 4 bases to trimming and J lost 5 bases; unmatched junction nucleotides: 5.

The chain is built from TRBV5-6 and TRBJ1-2; D perhaps matches TRBD1 (6 bases). The germline CDR1 and CDR2 sequences are SGHDT and YYEEEE. The germline V and J ends were trimmed by 5 bases and 7 bases, with 15 bases remaining between them. This CDR3 is 13 amino acids long. The chain's CDR3 is CASRQGGVVGYTF. As DNA, the CDR3 is TGTGCCAGCAGACAGGGCGGTGTTGTTGGCTACACCTTC.

The chain joins TRBV2 to TRBJ1-1; the D gene is possibly TRBD1 (6 bases). CDR1 SNHLY and CDR2 FYNNEI come from the germline V gene. CDR3 length equals 17 residues. V was shortened by 3 bases and J by 1 base, with 18 bases between the two germline ends. In DNA, the CDR3 is TGTGCCAGCAGTGACACCCCGGCAGGGGACCCGAACACTGAAGCTTTCTTT. Encoded protein: CASSDTPAGDPNTEAFF. Combining the CDR3 with reference TRBV2 and TRBJ1-1 gives the whole variable domain EPEVTQTPSHQVTQMGQEVILRCVPISNHLYFYWYRQILGQKVEFLVSFYNNEISEKSEIFDDQFSVERPDGSNFTLKIRSTKLEDSAMYFCASSDTPAGDPNTEAFFGQGTRLTVV.

The genes are TRBV9 and TRBJ2-5, with D perhaps TRBD1 (6 bases). The germline V gene encodes CDR1 SGDLS and CDR2 YYNGEE. V shed 4 bases and J shed 7 bases, with 20 bases lying between them. The CDR3 is 15 amino acids. CDR3 sequence (DNA): TGTGCCAGCAGCCCCCCGGGACACCTTGGGGGGACCCAGTACTTC. Its protein is CASSPPGHLGGTQYF.

The rearrangement joins TRBV2 to TRBJ1-5; 7 nucleotides align to TRBD1. The length of the CDR3 is 14 residues. The V and J ends lost 5 bases and 6 bases, in that order; junction bases with no gene match: 7. Germline V gene sequence: CDR1 SNHLY, CDR2 FYNNEI. Written as DNA, the CDR3 is TGTGCCAGCAGTCAACAGGGGTTAAGTCAGCCCCAGCATTTT. Translating gives CASSQQGLSQPQHF.

The chain has TRBV13 and TRBJ1-1; D not certain. CDR1 is PRHDT and CDR2 is FYEKMQ in the germline V gene (reference sequence). V lost 5 bases and J 1 base, leaving 8 bases between the germline ends. The CDR3 is made up of 13 amino acids. CDR3 sequence: CASSDTSNTEAFF. DNA of the CDR3: TGTGCCAGCAGCGACACCTCGAACACTGAAGCTTTCTTT.

CDR3 in amino acids: CASSEGLPGELFF. CDR3 DNA sequence: TGCGCCAGCAGTGAGGGGCTTCCAGGGGAGCTGTTTTTT. The chain recombines TRBV10-1 with TRBJ2-2; D remains unclear. CDR1 is WNHNN, CDR2 SYGVQD, per germline (reference sequence). This CDR3 region has 13 residues. The ends were cut back, 2 bases at V and 8 bases at J, with 9 bases in the middle.

The chain has TRBV14 and TRBJ2-6; 8 positions agree with TRBD1. The V and J ends lost 1 base and 0 bases, in that order; junction bases with no gene match: 2. The CDR3 is 17 amino acids. Germline assignment: CDR1 SGHDN and CDR2 FVKESK. CDR3 sequence reads: CASSQAGGLSGANVLTF. DNA of the CDR3: TGTGCCAGCAGCCAAGCAGGGGGCCTCTCTGGGGCCAACGTCCTGACTTTC.

On this clone itself: Other DNA sequences in the sample encode the same CDR3. The V and J genes are TRBV11-2 and TRBJ1-2; TRBD1 might be the D (6 bases). V was pared by 0 bases and J by 8 bases, with 7 bases between. The CDR3 is made up of 12 amino acids. Germline V CDR1 and CDR2: SGHAT, FQNNGV. The CDR3 protein is CASSLEGAGYTF. The CDR3 nucleotides are TGTGCCAGCAGCTTAGAGGGGGCCGGCTACACCTTC.

This clone was detected a few times. The J gene is TRBJ1-5, the V gene TRBV11-2, with D unclear. V dropped 10 bases and J dropped 0 bases, with 10 bases sitting between them. This CDR3 contains 13 residues. Germline values: CDR1 SGHAT, CDR2 FQNNGV. The CDR3 DNA reads as TGTGCCACTTCGGTGAATAGCAATCAGCCCCAGCATTTT. It specifies CATSVNSNQPQHF.

This chain uses TRBV6-1 with TRBJ1-6, with 8 bases that match TRBD1. CDR1 and CDR2 from the germline V gene are MNHNS and SASEGT. V lost 3 bases to trimming and J lost 10 bases; unmatched junction nucleotides: 8. This CDR3 has 15 residues. The CDR3 region has the DNA TGTGCCAGCAGTGATTTGGACAGGGATGGGTCACCCCTCCACTTT. This codes for CASSDLDRDGSPLHF.

The chain combines TRBV27 with TRBJ1-5, with TRBD1 as a possible D gene (5 bases). CDR1 is MNHEY, CDR2 SMNVEV, per germline (reference sequence). This CDR3 is 15 amino acids long. Deletions cut 0 bases from V and 3 bases from J, with 9 bases between. The CDR3 nucleotides read TGTGCCAGCAGTTTATCCCCAGGGATCAATCAGCCCCAGCATTTT. This encodes CASSLSPGINQPQHF.

This clone was seen only a few times. The CDR3 spells CASSLTGRETEAFF. The CDR3 DNA is TGCGCCAGCAGTTTAACAGGGAGGGAAACTGAAGCTTTCTTT. This chain links TRBV5-1 with TRBJ1-1, with a weak D call TRBD1 (6 bases). Deletions cut 5 bases from V and 5 bases from J, with 16 bases between. Germline values: CDR1 SGHRS, CDR2 YFSETQ. The CDR3 contains 14 residues.

V usage is TRBV30 and J usage is TRBJ2-7; no firm D call. This CDR3 spans 13 amino acids. Germline V gene data show CDR1 as GTSNPN and CDR2 as SVGIG (reference sequence). V shed 0 bases and J shed 0 bases, with 6 bases lying between them. The CDR3 nucleotides read TGTGCCTGGAGTGTAGTCAGCTCCTACGAGCAGTACTTC. Amino acids: CAWSVVSSYEQYF.

The J gene is TRBJ1-1, the V gene TRBV7-9, with 9 bases lining up with TRBD1. CDR1 SEHNR and CDR2 FQNEAQ come from the germline V gene (reference sequence). The CDR3 covers 15 residues. V lost 2 bases to trimming and J lost 10 bases; unmatched junction nucleotides: 11. The DNA for the CDR3 is TGTGCCAGCAGCTTATGGTGGGACAGGGCCTCTCGAGCTTTCTTT. Encoded protein: CASSLWWDRASRAFF.

The chain couples TRBV5-1 to TRBJ1-3; D gene unclear. There are 15 residues in the CDR3. V shed 0 bases and J shed 0 bases, with 7 bases lying between them. Per the germline V gene, CDR1 is SGHRS and CDR2 is YFSETQ. The CDR3 nucleotides read TGCGCCAGCAGCTTGGGGGGAGCCTCTGGAAACACCATATATTTT. Its protein product is CASSLGGASGNTIYF. The full variable domain, with the rest looked up from reference TRBV5-1 and TRBJ1-3, is KAGVTQTPRYLIKTRGQQVTLSCSPISGHRSVSWYQQTPGQGLQFLFEYFSETQRNKGNFPGRFSGRQFSNSRSEMNVSTLELGDSALYLCASSLGGASGNTIYFGEGSWLTVV.

The table lists this clone with a few counts. V is TRBV5-8 and J is TRBJ1-5; no reliable D call. Per germline, CDR1 SGHTS and CDR2 YDEGEE. V shed 4 bases and J shed 7 bases, with 9 bases lying between them. The CDR3 spans 12 residues. The CDR3 protein is CASSPNGQPQHF. The CDR3 nucleotides read TGTGCCAGCAGCCCCAACGGGCAGCCCCAGCATTTT.

The chain carries TRBV25-1 and TRBJ2-5; a possible D gene is TRBD2 (6 bases). The V gene's germline CDR1 is MGHDK and CDR2 SYGVNS. CDR3 length equals 14 residues. V was cut by 3 bases and J by 2 bases, with 10 bases left in between. The CDR3 nucleotides are TGTGCCAGCAGTGACTTAGCGGTGCAAGAGACCCAGTACTTC. As protein: CASSDLAVQETQYF.

DNA of the CDR3: TGTGCCAGCAGTTTCGGGCAGGGGGCCGGTGGCTACACCTTC. Protein sequence: CASSFGQGAGGYTF. The chain employs TRBV27 and TRBJ1-2; 8 bases match TRBD1. Unmatched junction bases numbered 7, after V lost 3 bases and J lost 7 bases. The CDR3 extends over 14 amino acids. CDR1 and CDR2 from the germline V gene are MNHEY and SMNVEV (reference sequence).

V usage is TRBV2 and J usage is TRBJ1-5, with unresolved D. The germline CDR1 and CDR2 sequences are SNHLY and FYNNEI. The CDR3 contains 13 residues. The germline V and J ends were trimmed by 6 bases and 6 bases, with 12 bases remaining between them. The CDR3 sequence is CASRAVASQPQHF. The CDR3 DNA reads as TGTGCCAGCAGGGCGGTGGCGTCTCAGCCCCAGCATTTT.

This chain uses TRBV4-1 with TRBJ1-5; 7 nucleotides align to TRBD1. Germline loops: CDR1 MGHRA, CDR2 YSYEKL. This CDR3 contains 14 residues. The V gene end was trimmed by 3 bases and the J gene end by 5 bases; junction bases not matched to a gene: 4. CDR3 loop: CASSHGQVDQPQHF. In DNA, the CDR3 is TGCGCCAGCAGCCACGGACAGGTGGATCAGCCCCAGCATTTT.

This CDR3 is CASSLAPGSGNTIYF. Here the CDR3 DNA reads TGTGCCAGCAGCTTAGCACCAGGGTCTGGAAACACCATATATTTT. This chain joins TRBV11-2 and TRBJ1-3, with a tentative D call TRBD1 (5 bases). Trimming took 1 base from V and 1 from J, leaving 8 bases between them. The CDR3 has 15 amino acids. Germline V gene data show CDR1 as SGHAT and CDR2 as FQNNGV. Variable domain in full (rest from reference TRBV11-2 and TRBJ1-3): EAGVAQSPRYKIIEKRQSVAFWCNPISGHATLYWYQQILGQGPKLLIQFQNNGVVDDSQLPKDRFSAERLKGVDSTLKIQPAKLEDSAVYLCASSLAPGSGNTIYFGEGSWLTVV.